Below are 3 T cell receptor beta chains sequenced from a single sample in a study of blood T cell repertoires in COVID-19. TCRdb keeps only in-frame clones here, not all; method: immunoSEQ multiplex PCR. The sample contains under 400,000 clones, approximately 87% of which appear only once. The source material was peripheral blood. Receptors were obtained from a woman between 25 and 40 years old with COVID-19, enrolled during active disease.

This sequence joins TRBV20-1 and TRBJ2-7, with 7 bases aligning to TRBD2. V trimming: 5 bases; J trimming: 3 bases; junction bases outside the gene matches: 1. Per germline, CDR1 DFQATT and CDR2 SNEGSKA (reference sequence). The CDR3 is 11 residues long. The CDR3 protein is CSAAGDYEQYF. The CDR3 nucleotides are TGCAGTGCTGCGGGAGACTACGAGCAGTACTTC.

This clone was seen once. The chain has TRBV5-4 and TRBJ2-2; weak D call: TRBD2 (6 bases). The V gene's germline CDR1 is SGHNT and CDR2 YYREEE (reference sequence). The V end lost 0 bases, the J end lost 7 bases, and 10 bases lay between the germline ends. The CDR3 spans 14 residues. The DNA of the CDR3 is TGTGCCAGCAGCTTGGCCGGGCGGGGCGGGGAGCTGTTTTTT. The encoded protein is CASSLAGRGGELFF.

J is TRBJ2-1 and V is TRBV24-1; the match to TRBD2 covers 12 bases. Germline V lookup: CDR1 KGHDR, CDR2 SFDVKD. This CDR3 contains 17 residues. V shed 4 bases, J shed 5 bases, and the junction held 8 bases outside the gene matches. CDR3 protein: CATSDTASGRANNEQFF. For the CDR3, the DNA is TGTGCCACCAGTGACACTGCTAGCGGGAGGGCCAACAATGAGCAGTTCTTC.